Below, one T cell receptor (beta chain) is given with its context. Its matching antigen is unknown. One frozen roughly 510,000-cell aliquot per fraction was sequenced. Repertoires were generated with immunoSEQ multiplex PCR, while TCRdb's copy carries only in-frame clones and drops some. The sample shows roughly 4,600 clones, under 85% of them seen only once. This sample was taken from a study of coeliac disease. Study results and caveats: Only 1 of 6 controls, but about 50% of the 18 coeliac samples, showed published gliadin-specific TRB sequences. According to the authors, this method cannot detect gliadin-specific T cells in an unbiased way.

CDR3 size: 15 residues. Trimming left V 3 bases short and J 7 bases short, with 19 bases between. Germline V gene data show CDR1 as LNHDA and CDR2 as SQIVND (reference sequence). V is TRBV19 and J is TRBJ2-7, with TRBD1 as a possible D gene (5 bases). The material sequenced was lamina propria lymphocytes from the gut. The clonotype originates from a woman between 18 and 29 years old with active celiac disease. DNA for the CDR3: TGTGCCAGTAGTATTCGGCAGGGAAGGGTGGAGGAGCAGTACTTC. It is translated as CASSIRQGRVEEQYF.